One sample yielded the 14 T cell receptor beta chains listed below, sequenced in a study of T cell changes during pregnancy in multiple sclerosis. Here immunoSEQ multiplex PCR was the method, and the copy in TCRdb shows in-frame clones only, minus some. The data contain 60,000 or so clones, 80% to 95% of them seen just once; the ten biggest clones take up approximately 0.34%. The specimen was CD4+ T cells from peripheral blood mononuclear cells, collected before pregnancy. The receptors were sampled from a female donor with multiple sclerosis, enrolled in a pregnancy study.

This clone appeared once. The gene calls are TRBV7-8 and TRBJ2-7; D is undetermined. V lost 1 base and J lost 11, with 15 bases in between. Germline CDR1 SGHVS, CDR2 FQNEAQ. This CDR3 has 13 residues. CDR3 protein: CASSLDRTDREYF. For the CDR3, the DNA is TGTGCCAGCAGCTTAGATCGCACCGATCGGGAGTACTTC.

The V call is TRBV19, the J call TRBJ1-1, with 8 bases matching TRBD1. Germline V lookup: CDR1 LNHDA, CDR2 SQIVND (reference sequence). This CDR3 has 15 amino acids. V dropped 7 bases and J dropped 3; count of bases not matched to a gene: 10. The CDR3 DNA follows: TGTGCCAGTACCCGGCGGGAGACAGGGGACACTGAAGCTTTCTTT. Translating it yields CASTRRETGDTEAFF.

The chain is built from TRBV19 and TRBJ2-3; TRBD2 agrees at 8 bases. CDR1 LNHDA and CDR2 SQIVND come from the germline V gene (reference sequence). Trimming cost V 9 bases and J 1 base; bases outside gene matches: 3. This CDR3 has 13 residues. The CDR3 spells CASHGRGTDTQYF. CDR3 in DNA: TGTGCCAGCCACGGGAGGGGCACAGATACGCAGTATTTT.

The rearrangement joins TRBV29-1 to TRBJ2-1; a weak D match, TRBD1 (5 bases). Germline values: CDR1 SQVTM, CDR2 ANQGSEA. This CDR3 is built from 13 residues. Deletions cut 2 bases from V and 5 bases from J, with 10 bases between. The CDR3 protein is CSVEQGPNNEQFF. CDR3 sequence (DNA): TGCAGCGTTGAACAGGGTCCCAACAATGAGCAGTTCTTC.

The chain combines TRBV28 with TRBJ1-1; 7 bases are a match to TRBD1. Per the germline V gene, CDR1 is MDHEN and CDR2 is SYDVKM. The trim removed 5 bases at V and 5 bases at J, leaving 11 bases unmatched. This CDR3 has 15 residues. CDR3 bases: TGTGCCAGCAGTCCCGGGACAGCCTGGGGGACTGAAGCTTTCTTT. Protein product: CASSPGTAWGTEAFF.

The rearrangement links TRBV25-1 to TRBJ1-2, with 7 bases matching TRBD1. Germline assignment: CDR1 MGHDK and CDR2 SYGVNS. The V segment lost 1 base and the J segment 4 bases; nucleotides outside the gene matches: 3. There are 14 residues in the CDR3. DNA for the CDR3: TGTGCCAGCAGTGAATCCTGGACAGGCTATGGCTACACCTTC. It translates to CASSESWTGYGYTF.

The rearrangement joins TRBV5-4 to TRBJ1-1; D is undetermined. Trimming took 3 bases from V and 4 from J, leaving 19 bases between them. The CDR3 runs 16 residues. Per the germline V gene, CDR1 is SGHNT and CDR2 is YYREEE (reference sequence). The CDR3 reads CASSSINLVSSTEAFF. In DNA, the CDR3 is TGTGCCAGCAGCTCGATAAACCTCGTTTCGAGCACTGAAGCTTTCTTT.

The sample holds one count of this clone. The chain has TRBV27 and TRBJ2-7; TRBD2 matches at 9 bases. Trimming removed 2 bases from V and 0 bases from J; junction bases left unmatched: 8. CDR1 is MNHEY and CDR2 is SMNVEV in the germline V gene (reference sequence). CDR3 length equals 17 residues. CDR3 region: CASSLKLAGSSSYEQYF. Written as DNA, the CDR3 is TGTGCCAGCAGTTTAAAACTAGCGGGTTCAAGCTCCTACGAGCAGTACTTC.

This rearrangement joins TRBV6-6 to TRBJ2-3, with D possibly TRBD2 on 6 matching bases. Deletions cut 6 bases from V and 3 bases from J, with 13 bases between. The germline V gene encodes CDR1 MNHNY and CDR2 SVGAGI (reference sequence). The CDR3 sequence is 14 residues long. The CDR3 spells CASRPGLGTDTQYF. DNA of the CDR3: TGTGCCAGCAGACCGGGACTCGGGACAGATACGCAGTATTTT.

The rearrangement uses TRBV18 and TRBJ1-2; D possibly corresponds to TRBD1 (5 bases). The V end was cut by 2 bases, the J end by 9 bases, with 19 bases between. The CDR3 is 15 amino acids. The germline V gene has CDR1 KGHSH and CDR2 LQKENI. This CDR3 reads CASSPGARDSFRYTF. The CDR3, as DNA: TGTGCCAGCTCACCAGGAGCCCGGGACTCTTTCCGCTACACCTTC.

The chain uses TRBV27 and TRBJ2-6; 8 nucleotides agree with TRBD2. The germline CDR1 and CDR2 sequences are MNHEY and SMNVEV (reference sequence). The CDR3 length is 20 residues. With 3 bases clipped from V and 4 bases from J, the junction kept 17 bases outside the gene matches. The CDR3 bases are TGTGCCAGCAGTTTCATAGCGGGATTCTCTGTCCGGTCCGGGGCCAACGTCCTGACTTTC. Translated: CASSFIAGFSVRSGANVLTF.

V and J are TRBV28 and TRBJ2-1, with 11 bases identical to TRBD2. CDR3 length: 14 residues. V lost 2 bases to trimming and J lost 10 bases; unmatched junction nucleotides: 4. The germline CDR1 and CDR2 sequences are MDHEN and SYDVKM. The CDR3 loop reads CASSLLLAGEEQFF. The CDR3 coding sequence is TGTGCCAGCAGTTTACTACTAGCGGGAGAGGAGCAGTTCTTC.

The rearrangement links TRBV7-9 to TRBJ1-1; 7 bases line up with TRBD1. Germline V gene lookup returns CDR1 SEHNR and CDR2 FQNEAQ (reference sequence). Trimming took 2 bases from V and 10 from J; bases not matched to a gene: 7. The length of the CDR3 is 13 residues. The CDR3 spells CASSLTTGWTAFF. CDR3 DNA: TGTGCCAGCAGCTTAACGACAGGGTGGACAGCTTTCTTT.

The CDR3 sequence: CAWSADRVNEQYF. CDR3 bases: TGTGCCTGGAGCGCGGACAGGGTGAACGAGCAGTACTTC. The V gene is TRBV30, the J gene TRBJ2-7, with 8 nucleotides matching TRBD1. The germline CDR1 and CDR2 sequences are GTSNPN and SVGIG (reference sequence). The junction had 6 bases not matched to a gene; V was cut back by 3 bases and J by 5 bases. The CDR3 totals 13 residues.